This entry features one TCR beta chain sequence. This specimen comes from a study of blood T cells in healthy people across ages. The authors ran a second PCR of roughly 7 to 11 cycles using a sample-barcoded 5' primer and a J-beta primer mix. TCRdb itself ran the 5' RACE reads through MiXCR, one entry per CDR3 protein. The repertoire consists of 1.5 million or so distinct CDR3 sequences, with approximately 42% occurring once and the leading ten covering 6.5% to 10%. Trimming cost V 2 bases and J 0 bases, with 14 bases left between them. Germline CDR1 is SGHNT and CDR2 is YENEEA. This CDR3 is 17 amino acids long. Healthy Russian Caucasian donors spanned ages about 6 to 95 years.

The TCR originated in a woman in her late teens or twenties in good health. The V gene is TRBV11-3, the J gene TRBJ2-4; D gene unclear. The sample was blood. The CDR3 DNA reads TGTGCCAGCAGCTTACTCCCTTGGGCAGTAGCCAAAAACATTCAGTACTTC. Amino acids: CASSLLPWAVAKNIQYF.